The 28 T cell receptor beta chains listed next were all sequenced from one sample in a study of T cell responses to AZD1222 COVID-19 vaccine. Here immunoSEQ multiplex PCR was the method, and the copy in TCRdb shows in-frame clones only, minus some. The sample holds about 130,000 clones; over 75% are singletons and the top ten take approximately 8%. The input for sequencing was peripheral blood, taken 28 days after the second dose of the MenACWY control vaccine. Receptors were obtained from an adult who received the MenACWY meningococcal vaccine as a control.

The rearrangement uses TRBV3-1 (or the pseudogene TRBV3-2) and TRBJ2-3; 12 bases match TRBD2. The J segment lost 1 base and the V segment lost 1 base, leaving 6 bases of the junction unmatched. The CDR3 length is 18 residues. The germline gives CDR1 LGHDT, CDR2 YNNKEL (reference sequence). CDR3 residues: CASSQGLAGDSGTDTQYF. In nucleotides, the CDR3 is TGTGCCAGCAGCCAAGGACTAGCGGGAGACTCTGGCACAGATACGCAGTATTTT.

The chain joins TRBV7-2 to TRBJ1-5, with D hard to call. CDR3 length equals 14 residues. The germline V gene has CDR1 SGHTA and CDR2 FQGNSA. V lost 5 bases and J 3 bases, leaving 11 bases between the germline ends. CDR3 sequence reads: CASSVDSSNQPQHF. The CDR3 nucleotides are TGTGCCAGCAGCGTCGACTCCTCCAATCAGCCCCAGCATTTT.

This clone was detected once. This sequence joins TRBV11-2 and TRBJ2-5; TRBD1 matches at 11 bases. Trimming took 4 bases from V and 6 from J; bases not matched to a gene: 7. Germline V CDR1 and CDR2: SGHAT, FQNNGV. CDR3 size: 15 residues. CDR3 DNA sequence: TGTGCCAGCAGCTGGACAGGGGGCGAGGTAAAGACCCAGTACTTC. This sequence encodes CASSWTGGEVKTQYF.

This rearrangement joins TRBV4-2 to TRBJ2-5; maybe TRBD2 (5 bases). This CDR3 spans 13 amino acids. V was pared by 0 bases and J by 4 bases, with 6 bases between. The V gene's germline CDR1 is LGHNA and CDR2 YNFKEQ. The DNA for the CDR3 is TGTGCCAGCAGCCAAGAAGGAGGAGAGACCCAGTACTTC. It translates to CASSQEGGETQYF.

This clone was observed at least ten times. The rearrangement uses TRBV2 and TRBJ1-6, with D possibly TRBD1 on 6 matching bases. The CDR3 loop spans 14 amino acids. The V gene lost 2 bases and the J gene lost 9 bases, with 11 bases spanning the gap. Per the germline V gene, CDR1 is SNHLY and CDR2 is FYNNEI. The CDR3 loop is CASSETRGRSPLHF. The DNA for the CDR3 is TGTGCCAGCAGTGAAACACGGGGGCGTTCACCCCTCCACTTT.

The J gene is TRBJ1-2, the V gene TRBV7-2; possible D gene TRBD1, 6 bases. Germline V gene lookup returns CDR1 SGHTA and CDR2 FQGNSA. V gave up 0 bases and J gave up 7 bases, with 15 bases separating them. CDR3 length equals 15 residues. DNA for the CDR3: TGTGCCAGCAGCTTAGCCCTCCCAGGGGAAGGTGGCTACACCTTC. Translating gives CASSLALPGEGGYTF.

The gene calls are TRBV10-3 and TRBJ1-4; possibly TRBD1 for D (5 bases). From germline, CDR1 is ENHRY and CDR2 SYGVKD. The CDR3 has 13 residues. V shed 6 bases and J shed 8 bases, with 13 bases lying between them. The CDR3 DNA sequence: TGTGCCATCAGCCACGTGGGGCAAGAAAAACTGTTTTTT. Translated, it gives CAISHVGQEKLFF.

The chain combines TRBV10-2 with TRBJ2-3; 8 nucleotides match TRBD2. This CDR3 has 14 amino acids. J lost 4 bases, V lost 7 bases, and 7 bases had no gene match. The germline CDR1 and CDR2 sequences are WSHSY and SAAADI. Here the CDR3 reads CASTAAGAADTQYF. As DNA, the CDR3 is TGCGCCAGCACTGCAGCGGGAGCAGCAGATACGCAGTATTTT.

The rearrangement joins TRBV5-1 to TRBJ2-4; D may correspond to TRBD1 or TRBD2 (5 bases each). The CDR3 contains 14 residues. The germline gives CDR1 SGHRS, CDR2 YFSETQ. Trimming stripped 0 bases from V and 5 bases from J, with 9 bases between. The CDR3 DNA reads as TGCGCCAGCAGCTTGGGGGACCCACAAAACATTCAGTACTTC. Amino acid sequence: CASSLGDPQNIQYF.

This clone was detected only once. V is TRBV29-1 and J is TRBJ2-1, with TRBD1 identical over 7 bases. Germline-derived CDR1 and CDR2 are SQVTM and ANQGSEA. The V segment lost 4 bases and the J segment 7 bases; nucleotides outside the gene matches: 4. CDR3 length: 12 residues. CDR3: CSVGLQGNEQFF. The CDR3 DNA is TGCAGCGTTGGATTACAGGGGAATGAGCAGTTCTTC.

V usage is TRBV14 and J usage is TRBJ2-5, with D tentatively TRBD2 (5 bases). Trimming left V 1 base short and J 1 base short, with 10 bases between. This CDR3 is built from 15 residues. Germline lookup yields CDR1 SGHDN and CDR2 FVKESK. The CDR3 nucleotides read TGTGCCAGCAGCCAAGGAGGGAATCTCCAAGAGACCCAGTACTTC. Its protein is CASSQGGNLQETQYF.

This clone is deemed medium-sized. J is TRBJ1-5 and V is TRBV6-6; D is ambiguous. The V gene lost 3 bases and the J gene lost 4 bases, with 7 bases spanning the gap. Germline V CDR1 and CDR2: MNHNY, SVGAGI (reference sequence). This CDR3 has 13 amino acids. For the CDR3, the DNA is TGTGCCAGCAGTTATCAGGAGAATCAGCCCCAGCATTTT. Translated: CASSYQENQPQHF.

The gene calls are TRBV24-1 and TRBJ2-7, with 12 bases lining up with TRBD2. Germline assignment: CDR1 KGHDR and CDR2 SFDVKD. Trimming at V came to 2 bases and at J to 3 bases, leaving 13 bases not matched to a gene. The CDR3 loop spans 19 amino acids. CDR3 loop: CATSDSQLGLAGSNYEQYF. The CDR3 DNA reads TGTGCCACCAGTGATTCCCAACTTGGACTAGCGGGATCGAACTACGAGCAGTACTTC.

J is TRBJ2-7 and V is TRBV6-6; 7 bases match TRBD1. Unmatched junction bases numbered 6, after V lost 2 bases and J lost 2 bases. This CDR3 has 15 residues. Germline CDR1 is MNHNY and CDR2 is SVGAGI (reference sequence). Written as DNA, the CDR3 is TGTGCCAGCAGTTACGTTGGGACAGATACCTACGAGCAGTACTTC. Translating gives CASSYVGTDTYEQYF.

The V and J genes are TRBV28 and TRBJ1-5, with D uncertain. Germline V gene sequence: CDR1 MDHEN, CDR2 SYDVKM. Trimming cost V 4 bases and J 0 bases, with 19 bases left between them. This CDR3 is built from 18 residues. The CDR3 coding sequence is TGTGCCAGCAGTTCTACCGAGAGCCCCAGACATAGCAATCAGCCCCAGCATTTT. Amino acid sequence: CASSSTESPRHSNQPQHF. The variable domain in full, with the rest retrieved from reference TRBV28 and TRBJ1-5, is DVKVTQSSRYLVKRTGEKVFLECVQDMDHENMFWYRQDPGLGLRLIYFSYDVKMKEKGDIPEGYSVSREKKERFSLILESASTNQTSMYLCASSSTESPRHSNQPQHFGDGTRLSIL.

The rearrangement links TRBV27 to TRBJ2-5, with 13 nucleotides matching TRBD2. The CDR3 consists of 17 residues. Germline lookup yields CDR1 MNHEY and CDR2 SMNVEV (reference sequence). The V and J ends lost 6 bases and 5 bases, in that order; junction bases with no gene match: 12. For the CDR3, the DNA is TGTGCCAGCAGCCCCCGACTAGCGGGAGGAATTGGGGAGACCCAGTACTTC. This translates into CASSPRLAGGIGETQYF.

The chain uses TRBV24-1 and TRBJ1-2, with 8 nucleotides matching TRBD1. V lost 6 bases and J lost 3; bases outside the gene matches: 2. This CDR3 is built from 13 residues. Germline V gene sequence: CDR1 KGHDR, CDR2 SFDVKD. The CDR3 DNA reads as TGTGCCACCAGTACAGGGGGGGACTATGGCTACACCTTC. This codes for CATSTGGDYGYTF.

The chain joins TRBV6-6 to TRBJ1-5; TRBD1 is a possible D gene (6 bases). Trimming removed 0 bases from V and 6 bases from J, with 9 bases in between. Germline V gene lookup returns CDR1 MNHNY and CDR2 SVGAGI (reference sequence). The length of the CDR3 is 14 residues. This CDR3 is CASSYSGHAQPQHF. CDR3 coding DNA: TGTGCCAGCAGTTACTCGGGACACGCTCAGCCCCAGCATTTT.

This rearrangement joins TRBV24-1 to TRBJ2-3; 10 bases line up with TRBD2. Germline CDR1 reads KGHDR; CDR2 reads SFDVKD. The junction had 12 bases not matched to a gene; V was cut back by 6 bases and J by 4 bases. This CDR3 is 17 amino acids long. The CDR3 DNA sequence: TGTGCCACCAGTAGATCCAGCGGGAGGGCCGTGTCAGATACGCAGTATTTT. It translates to CATSRSSGRAVSDTQYF.

The chain has TRBV5-1 and TRBJ1-1; TRBD1 agrees at 8 bases. This CDR3 comprises 14 residues. Germline V gene sequence: CDR1 SGHRS, CDR2 YFSETQ. V dropped 2 bases and J dropped 3; count of bases not matched to a gene: 3. The DNA of the CDR3 is TGCGCCAGCAGCTTCAGGGGGCTCGACACTGAAGCTTTCTTT. Protein: CASSFRGLDTEAFF.

This clone has only one observation. The chain uses TRBV11-3 and TRBJ2-2; tentatively, D is TRBD2 (6 bases). Between the trimmed V and J ends, which lost 5 bases and 6 bases, there was a span of 13 bases. Per the germline V gene, CDR1 is SGHNT and CDR2 is YENEEA. There are 14 residues in the CDR3. CDR3 nucleotides: TGTGCCAGCAGCCAATACCGGAGGGCCGGGGAGCTGTTTTTT. Translated: CASSQYRRAGELFF.

The chain couples TRBV7-8 to TRBJ2-5; D perhaps matches TRBD1 (6 bases). This CDR3 is 16 amino acids long. Germline-derived CDR1 and CDR2 are SGHVS and FQNEAQ. The germline V and J ends were trimmed by 2 bases and 2 bases, with 15 bases remaining between them. The CDR3 is CASSLTSSTGQETQYF. For the CDR3, the DNA is TGTGCCAGCAGCTTAACTTCCTCGACAGGACAAGAGACCCAGTACTTC.

The chain combines TRBV6-5 with TRBJ1-2; the D gene is possibly TRBD1 (6 bases). The CDR3 is 12 amino acids. Looked up from germline, CDR1 is MNHEY and CDR2 is SVGAGI. V was cut by 7 bases and J by 4 bases, with 10 bases left in between. The CDR3 DNA follows: TGTGCCAGCACCCAGGGGAGCTATGGCTACACCTTC. This encodes CASTQGSYGYTF.

The V gene is TRBV19, the J gene TRBJ2-2; TRBD1 aligns across 10 bases. The CDR3 runs 16 residues. Unmatched junction bases numbered 5, after V lost 3 bases and J lost 4 bases. Germline values: CDR1 LNHDA, CDR2 SQIVND (reference sequence). CDR3 nucleotides: TGTGCCAGTAGTATTTTCAGGACAGGGGGCACCGGGGAGCTGTTTTTT. Its translation: CASSIFRTGGTGELFF.

CDR3 amino acids: CASSSPVVRTQYF. CDR3 DNA sequence: TGTGCCAGCAGCTCCCCAGTAGTGAGGACCCAGTACTTC. The V gene is TRBV7-8, the J gene TRBJ2-5; D is uncertain. The CDR3 consists of 13 residues. The germline CDR1 and CDR2 sequences are SGHVS and FQNEAQ. Trimming removed 4 bases from V and 7 bases from J, with 13 bases in between. Full variable domain (rest looked up from reference TRBV7-8 and TRBJ2-5): GAGVSQSPRYKVAKRGQDVALRCDPISGHVSLFWYQQALGQGPEFLTYFQNEAQLDKSGLPSDRFFAERPEGSVSTLKIQRTQQEDSAVYLCASSSPVVRTQYFGPGTRLLVL.

This clone occurred once. CDR3 loop: CASRAGGSGNTIYF. The CDR3 DNA is TGCGCCAGCAGAGCCGGCGGGTCTGGAAACACCATATATTTT. The V and J genes are TRBV5-1 and TRBJ1-3; D ambiguous. In germline, CDR1 is SGHRS, CDR2 YFSETQ. The ends were cut back, 5 bases at V and 1 base at J, with 10 bases in the middle. This CDR3 comprises 14 residues.

This sequence joins TRBV7-2 and TRBJ2-2; no firm D call. V lost 2 bases and J 7 bases, leaving 11 bases between the germline ends. This CDR3 region has 14 residues. CDR1 and CDR2 (germline): SGHTA, FQGNSA. CDR3 nucleotide sequence: TGTGCCAGCAGCTTATCCGGCTTCAGCGGGGAGCTGTTTTTT. It is translated as CASSLSGFSGELFF.

The genes are TRBV2 and TRBJ1-1; 7 nucleotides match TRBD1. The ends lost 4 bases at V and 10 bases at J; junction bases unmatched: 9. CDR1 and CDR2 (germline): SNHLY, FYNNEI. CDR3 length: 13 residues. DNA of the CDR3: TGTGCCAGCAGTGGCACGAACAGGGGCGCAGCTTTCTTT. Translated, it gives CASSGTNRGAAFF.